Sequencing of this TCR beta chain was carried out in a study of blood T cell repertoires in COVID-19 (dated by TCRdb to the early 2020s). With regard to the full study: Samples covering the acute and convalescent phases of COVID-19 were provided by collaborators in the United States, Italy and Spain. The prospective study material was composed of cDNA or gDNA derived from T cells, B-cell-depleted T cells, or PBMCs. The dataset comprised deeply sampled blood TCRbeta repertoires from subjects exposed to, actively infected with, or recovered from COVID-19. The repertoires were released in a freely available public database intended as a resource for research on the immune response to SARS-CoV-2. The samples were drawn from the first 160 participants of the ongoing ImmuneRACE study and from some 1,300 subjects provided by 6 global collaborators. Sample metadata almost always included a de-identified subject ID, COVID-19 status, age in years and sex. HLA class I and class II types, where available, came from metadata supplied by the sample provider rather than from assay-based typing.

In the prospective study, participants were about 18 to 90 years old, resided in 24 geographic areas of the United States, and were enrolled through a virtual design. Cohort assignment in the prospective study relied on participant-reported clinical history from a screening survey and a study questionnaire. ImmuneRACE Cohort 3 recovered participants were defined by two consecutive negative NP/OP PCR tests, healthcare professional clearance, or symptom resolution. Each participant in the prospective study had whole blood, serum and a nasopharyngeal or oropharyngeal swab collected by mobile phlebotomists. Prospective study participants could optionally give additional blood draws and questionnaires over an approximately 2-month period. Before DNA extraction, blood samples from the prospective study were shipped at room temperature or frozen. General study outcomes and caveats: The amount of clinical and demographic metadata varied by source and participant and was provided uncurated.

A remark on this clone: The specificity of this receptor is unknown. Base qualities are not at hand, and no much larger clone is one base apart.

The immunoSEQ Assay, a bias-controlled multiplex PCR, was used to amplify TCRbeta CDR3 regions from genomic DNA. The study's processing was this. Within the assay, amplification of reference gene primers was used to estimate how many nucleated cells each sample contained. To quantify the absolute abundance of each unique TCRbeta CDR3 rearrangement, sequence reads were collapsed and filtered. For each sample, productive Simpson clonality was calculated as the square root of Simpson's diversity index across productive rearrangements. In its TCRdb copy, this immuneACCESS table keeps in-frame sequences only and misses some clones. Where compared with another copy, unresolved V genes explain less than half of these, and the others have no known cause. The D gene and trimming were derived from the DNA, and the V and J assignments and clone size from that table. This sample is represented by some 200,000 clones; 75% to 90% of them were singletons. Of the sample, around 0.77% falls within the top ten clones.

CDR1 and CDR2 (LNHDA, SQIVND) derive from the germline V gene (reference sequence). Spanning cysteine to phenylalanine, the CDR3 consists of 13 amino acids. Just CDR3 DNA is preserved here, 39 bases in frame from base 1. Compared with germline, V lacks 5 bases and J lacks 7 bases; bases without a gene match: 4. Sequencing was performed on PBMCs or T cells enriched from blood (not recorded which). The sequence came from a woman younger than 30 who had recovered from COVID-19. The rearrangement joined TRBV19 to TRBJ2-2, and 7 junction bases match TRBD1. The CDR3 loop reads CASSVQGVGELFF. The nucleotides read TGTGCCAGTAGTGTTCAGGGGGTCGGGGAGCTGTTTTTT.